The clone carrying this T cell receptor (beta chain) was detected only once. Its antigen is unidentified. The germline V gene encodes CDR1 MNHNY and CDR2 SVGAGI (reference sequence). With 6 bases removed from V and 2 bases from J, the gap between germline ends came to 10 bases. There are 13 residues in the CDR3. PCR involved 60 Vbeta and 13 Jbeta primers. Libraries were prepared by immunoSEQ multiplex PCR; TCRdb keeps only in-frame clonotypes and omits some of them. The table shows about 110,000 clones, with 76% occurring only once. These data come from a study of cytomegalovirus exposure and HLA in healthy donors. The study, taken as a whole, reports: A later analysis found TCR association rates differed by HLA locus, highest for DRB1 and lowest for HLA-C.

The clonotype comes from a man aged 25 to 40 in good health and CMV-seropositive. The chain couples TRBV6-6 to TRBJ1-1, with D unclear. Sequencing input: PBMCs. The chain's CDR3 is CASSWTENTEAFF. The CDR3 coding sequence is TGTGCCAGCAGCTGGACTGAAAACACTGAAGCTTTCTTT.